This TCR beta chain was captured in a study of blood T cell repertoires in COVID-19. On the study more broadly: Sources were T cells, B-cell-depleted T cells, or PBMCs; the material itself was cDNA or gDNA.

Recruits, aged roughly 18 to 90 years, lived in approximately 26 US areas. What the recovered Cohort 3 donors had was two negative PCRs, clearance, or symptom resolution. This clone came up once. TCRdb's table, derived via immunoSEQ multiplex PCR, lists solely in-frame clones and lacks some. The sample has about 280,000 clones, around 84% seen once; the top ten hold 2% to 3%. The CDR3 totals 12 residues. Germline V lookup: CDR1 MNHEY, CDR2 SMNVEV (reference sequence). The ends were cut back, 5 bases at V and 7 bases at J, with 11 bases in the middle. Sequences were obtained from PBMCs or T cells enriched from blood (not recorded which). The TCR originated in a woman aged 45-65 years who had recovered from COVID-19. The J gene is TRBJ1-2, the V gene TRBV27; TRBD1 is a possible D gene (6 bases). CDR3 amino acids: CASSPGVGGYTF. CDR3 in DNA: TGTGCCAGCAGTCCAGGGGTTGGTGGCTACACCTTC.